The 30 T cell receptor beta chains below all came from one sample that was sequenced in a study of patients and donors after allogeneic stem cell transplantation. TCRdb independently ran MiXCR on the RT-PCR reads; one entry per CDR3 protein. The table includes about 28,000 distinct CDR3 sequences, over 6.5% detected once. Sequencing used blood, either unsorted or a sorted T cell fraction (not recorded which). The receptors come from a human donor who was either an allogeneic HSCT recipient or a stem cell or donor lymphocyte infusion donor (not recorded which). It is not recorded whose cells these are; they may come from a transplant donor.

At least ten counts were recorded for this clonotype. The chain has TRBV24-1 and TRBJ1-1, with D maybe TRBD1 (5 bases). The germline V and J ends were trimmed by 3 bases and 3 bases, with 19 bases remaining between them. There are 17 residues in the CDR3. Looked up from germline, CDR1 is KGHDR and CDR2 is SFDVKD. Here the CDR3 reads CATSDVPRGEKDTEAFF. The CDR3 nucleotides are TGTGCCACCAGTGATGTCCCTCGGGGGGAAAAAGACACTGAAGCTTTCTTT.

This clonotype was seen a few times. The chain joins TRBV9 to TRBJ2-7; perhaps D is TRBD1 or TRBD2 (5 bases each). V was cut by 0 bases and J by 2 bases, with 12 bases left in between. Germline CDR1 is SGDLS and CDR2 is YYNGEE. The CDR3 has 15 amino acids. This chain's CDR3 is CASSVAPGQTYEQYF. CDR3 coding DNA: TGTGCCAGCAGCGTAGCCCCGGGGCAGACCTACGAGCAGTACTTC.

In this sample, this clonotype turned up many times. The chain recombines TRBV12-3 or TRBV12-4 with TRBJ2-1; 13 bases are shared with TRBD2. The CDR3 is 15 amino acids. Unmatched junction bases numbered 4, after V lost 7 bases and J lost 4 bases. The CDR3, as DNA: TGTGCCAGCAACAGACTAGCGGGAGGTTACAATGAGCAGTTCTTC. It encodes CASNRLAGGYNEQFF.

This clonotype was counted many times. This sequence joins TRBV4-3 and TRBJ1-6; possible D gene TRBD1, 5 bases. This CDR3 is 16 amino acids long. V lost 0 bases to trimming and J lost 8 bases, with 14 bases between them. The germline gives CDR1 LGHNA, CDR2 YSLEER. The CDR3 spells CASSQEYTGGHSPLHF. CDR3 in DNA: TGCGCCAGCAGCCAAGAATACACGGGGGGTCATTCACCCCTCCACTTT.

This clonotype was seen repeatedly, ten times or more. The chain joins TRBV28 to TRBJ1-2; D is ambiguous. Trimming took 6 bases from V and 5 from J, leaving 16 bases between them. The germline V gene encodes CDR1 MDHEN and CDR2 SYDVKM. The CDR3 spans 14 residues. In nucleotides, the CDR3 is TGTGCCAGCAGACTGGACGGAGGGCTTTATGGCTACACCTTC. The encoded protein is CASRLDGGLYGYTF.

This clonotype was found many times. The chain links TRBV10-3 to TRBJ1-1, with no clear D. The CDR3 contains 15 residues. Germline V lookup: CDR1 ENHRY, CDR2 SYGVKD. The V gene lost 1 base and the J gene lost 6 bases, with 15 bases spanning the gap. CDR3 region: CAISEYAESWAEAFF. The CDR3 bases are TGTGCCATCAGTGAGTACGCGGAATCCTGGGCTGAAGCTTTCTTT.

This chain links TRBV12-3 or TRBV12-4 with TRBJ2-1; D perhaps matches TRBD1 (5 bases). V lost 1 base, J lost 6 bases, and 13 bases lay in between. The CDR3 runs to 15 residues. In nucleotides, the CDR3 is TGTGCCAGCAGTTTAGTAGGGTCGCAGGGCAATGAGCAGTTCTTC. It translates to CASSLVGSQGNEQFF.

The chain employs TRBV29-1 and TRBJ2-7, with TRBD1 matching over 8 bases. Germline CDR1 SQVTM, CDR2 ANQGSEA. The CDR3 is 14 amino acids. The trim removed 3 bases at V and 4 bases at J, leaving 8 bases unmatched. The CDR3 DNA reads TGCAGCGTTGATGGGGGACAGGCGATTTACGAGCAGTACTTC. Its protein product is CSVDGGQAIYEQYF.

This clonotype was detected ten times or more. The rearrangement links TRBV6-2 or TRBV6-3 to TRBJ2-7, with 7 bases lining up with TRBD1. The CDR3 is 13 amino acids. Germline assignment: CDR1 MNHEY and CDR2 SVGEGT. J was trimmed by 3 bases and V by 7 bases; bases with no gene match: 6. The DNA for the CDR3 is TGTGCCAGCAAGGTAGGGGGCGGCTACGAGCAGTACTTC. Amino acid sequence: CASKVGGGYEQYF.

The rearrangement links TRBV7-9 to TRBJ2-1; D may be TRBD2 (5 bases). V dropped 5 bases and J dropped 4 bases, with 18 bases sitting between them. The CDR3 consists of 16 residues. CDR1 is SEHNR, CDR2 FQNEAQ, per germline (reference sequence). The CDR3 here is CASSMFDYVPYNEQFF. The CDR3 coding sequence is TGTGCCAGCAGCATGTTCGACTACGTTCCTTACAATGAGCAGTTCTTC.

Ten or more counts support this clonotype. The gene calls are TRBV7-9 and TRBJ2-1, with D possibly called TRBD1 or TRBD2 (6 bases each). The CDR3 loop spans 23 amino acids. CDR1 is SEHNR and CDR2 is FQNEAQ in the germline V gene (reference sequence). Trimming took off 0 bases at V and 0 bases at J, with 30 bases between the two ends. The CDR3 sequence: CASSLARGSRDKGPRSSYNEQFF. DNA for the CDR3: TGTGCCAGCAGCTTAGCGCGAGGTTCGCGGGACAAGGGCCCCCGGAGCTCCTACAATGAGCAGTTCTTC.

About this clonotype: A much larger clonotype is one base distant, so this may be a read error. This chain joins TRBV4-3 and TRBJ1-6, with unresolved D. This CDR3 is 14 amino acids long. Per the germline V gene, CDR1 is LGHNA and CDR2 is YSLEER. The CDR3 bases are TGCGCCGGCAGCCAAGAAACGGGCAATTCACCCCTCCACTTT. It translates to CAGSQETGNSPLHF.

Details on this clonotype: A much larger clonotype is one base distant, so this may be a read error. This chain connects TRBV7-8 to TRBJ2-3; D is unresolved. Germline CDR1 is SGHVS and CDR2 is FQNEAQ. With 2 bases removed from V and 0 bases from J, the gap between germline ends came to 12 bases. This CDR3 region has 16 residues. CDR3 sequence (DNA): TGTGCCAGCAGCTTATTACCGGAGACGAGCACAGATACGCAGTATTTT. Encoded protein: CASSLLPETSTDTQYF.

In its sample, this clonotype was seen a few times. The CDR3 region is CASSSPGGSTDTQYF. CDR3 bases: TGTGCCAGCAGCTCCCCGGGGGGCAGCACAGATACGCAGTATTTT. This chain uses TRBV11-2 with TRBJ2-3; perhaps TRBD2 as D (7 bases). Trimming took 4 bases from V and 0 from J, leaving 11 bases between them. CDR1 is SGHAT and CDR2 is FQNNGV in the germline V gene. The CDR3 is 15 amino acids.

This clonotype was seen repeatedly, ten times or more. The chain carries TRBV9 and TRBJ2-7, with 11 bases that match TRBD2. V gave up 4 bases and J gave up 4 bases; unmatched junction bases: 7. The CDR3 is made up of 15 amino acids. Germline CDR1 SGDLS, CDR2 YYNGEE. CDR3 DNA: TGTGCCAGCAGCCCAAGACTAGCGGGGCCGTACGAGCAGTACTTC. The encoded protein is CASSPRLAGPYEQYF.

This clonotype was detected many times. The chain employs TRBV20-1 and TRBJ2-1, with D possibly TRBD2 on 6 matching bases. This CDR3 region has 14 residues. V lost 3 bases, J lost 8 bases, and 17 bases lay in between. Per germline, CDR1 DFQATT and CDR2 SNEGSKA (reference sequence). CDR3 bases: TGCAGTGCTAGGAGGCCACTAGCTAGAGATGAGCAGTTCTTC. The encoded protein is CSARRPLARDEQFF.

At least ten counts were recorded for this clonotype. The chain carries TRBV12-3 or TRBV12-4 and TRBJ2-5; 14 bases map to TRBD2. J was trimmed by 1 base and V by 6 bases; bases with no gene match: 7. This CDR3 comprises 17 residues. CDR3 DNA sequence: TGTGCCAGCAGCCCGGGGACTAGCGGGGGAACCCAAGAGACCCAGTACTTC. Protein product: CASSPGTSGGTQETQYF.

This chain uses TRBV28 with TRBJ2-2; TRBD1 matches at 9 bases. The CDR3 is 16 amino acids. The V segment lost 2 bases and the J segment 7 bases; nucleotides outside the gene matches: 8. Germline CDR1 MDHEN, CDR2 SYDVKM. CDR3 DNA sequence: TGTGCCAGCAGTTTACTGGGACAGGGAATTATCGGGGAGCTGTTTTTT. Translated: CASSLLGQGIIGELFF. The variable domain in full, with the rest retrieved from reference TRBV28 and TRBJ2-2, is DVKVTQSSRYLVKRTGEKVFLECVQDMDHENMFWYRQDPGLGLRLIYFSYDVKMKEKGDIPEGYSVSREKKERFSLILESASTNQTSMYLCASSLLGQGIIGELFFGEGSRLTVL.

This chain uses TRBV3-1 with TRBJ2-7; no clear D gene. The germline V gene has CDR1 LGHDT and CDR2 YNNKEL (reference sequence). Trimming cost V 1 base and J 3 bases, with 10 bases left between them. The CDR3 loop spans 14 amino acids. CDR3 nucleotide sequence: TGTGCCAGCAGCCAAGGCGCAGCCATCTACGAGCAGTACTTC. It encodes CASSQGAAIYEQYF.

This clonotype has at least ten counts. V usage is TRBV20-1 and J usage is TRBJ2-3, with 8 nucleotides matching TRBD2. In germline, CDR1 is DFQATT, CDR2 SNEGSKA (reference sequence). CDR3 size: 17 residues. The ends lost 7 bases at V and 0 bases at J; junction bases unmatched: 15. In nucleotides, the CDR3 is TGCAGTGTTTTTGCGGGAGGCCTCCGTTCTAGCACAGATACGCAGTATTTT. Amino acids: CSVFAGGLRSSTDTQYF.

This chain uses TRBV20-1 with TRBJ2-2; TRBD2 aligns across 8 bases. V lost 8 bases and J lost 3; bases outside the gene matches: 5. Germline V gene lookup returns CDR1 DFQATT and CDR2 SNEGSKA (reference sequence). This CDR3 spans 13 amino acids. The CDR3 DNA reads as TGCAGTCTACTAGCGGCCTACACCGGGGAGCTGTTTTTT. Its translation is CSLLAAYTGELFF.

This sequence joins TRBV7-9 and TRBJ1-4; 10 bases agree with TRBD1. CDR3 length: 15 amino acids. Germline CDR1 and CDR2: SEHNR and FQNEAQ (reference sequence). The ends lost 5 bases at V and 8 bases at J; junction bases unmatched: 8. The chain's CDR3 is CASSPAGQGWEKLFF. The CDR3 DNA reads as TGTGCCAGCAGCCCCGCGGGACAGGGGTGGGAAAAACTGTTTTTT.

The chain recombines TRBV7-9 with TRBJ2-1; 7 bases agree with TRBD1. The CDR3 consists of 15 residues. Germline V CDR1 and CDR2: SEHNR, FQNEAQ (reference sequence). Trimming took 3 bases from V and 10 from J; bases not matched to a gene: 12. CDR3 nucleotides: TGTGCCAGCAGCTTGAAAGGGCGACAGGGAGACGAGCAGTTCTTC. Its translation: CASSLKGRQGDEQFF.

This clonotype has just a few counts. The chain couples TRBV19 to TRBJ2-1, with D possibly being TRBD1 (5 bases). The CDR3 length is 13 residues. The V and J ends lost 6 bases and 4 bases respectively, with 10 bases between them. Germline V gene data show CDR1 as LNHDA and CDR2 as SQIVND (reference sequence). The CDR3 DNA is TGTGCCAGTAGCTGGACATCATACAATGAGCAGTTCTTC. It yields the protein CASSWTSYNEQFF.

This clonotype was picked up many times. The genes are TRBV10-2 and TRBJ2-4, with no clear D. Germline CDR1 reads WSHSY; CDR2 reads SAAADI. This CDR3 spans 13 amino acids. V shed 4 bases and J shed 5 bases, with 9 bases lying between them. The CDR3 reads CASSGKRQNIQYF. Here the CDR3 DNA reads TGCGCCAGCAGTGGGAAGCGCCAAAACATTCAGTACTTC.

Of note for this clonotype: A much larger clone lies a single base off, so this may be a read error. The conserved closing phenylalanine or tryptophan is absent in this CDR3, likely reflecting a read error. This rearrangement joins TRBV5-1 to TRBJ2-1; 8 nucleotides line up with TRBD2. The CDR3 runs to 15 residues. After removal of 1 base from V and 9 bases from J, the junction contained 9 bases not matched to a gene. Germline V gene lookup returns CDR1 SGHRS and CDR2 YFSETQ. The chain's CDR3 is CASSLSLSSGSEQFL. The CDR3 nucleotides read TGCGCCAGCAGCTTGTCCCTTTCCAGCGGGAGTGAGCAGTTCTTA.

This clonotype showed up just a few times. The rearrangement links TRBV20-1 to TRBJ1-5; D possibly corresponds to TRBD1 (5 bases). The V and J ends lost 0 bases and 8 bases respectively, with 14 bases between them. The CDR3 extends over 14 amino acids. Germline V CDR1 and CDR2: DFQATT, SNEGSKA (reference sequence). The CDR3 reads CSARDWQGNEPQHF. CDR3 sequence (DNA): TGCAGTGCTAGAGATTGGCAGGGAAACGAGCCCCAGCATTTT.

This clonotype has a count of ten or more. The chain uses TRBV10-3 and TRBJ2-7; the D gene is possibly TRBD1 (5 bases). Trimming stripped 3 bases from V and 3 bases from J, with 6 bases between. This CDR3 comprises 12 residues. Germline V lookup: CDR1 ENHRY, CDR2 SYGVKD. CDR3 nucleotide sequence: TGTGCCATCAGTGATACAGGCTACGAGCAGTACTTC. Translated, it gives CAISDTGYEQYF.

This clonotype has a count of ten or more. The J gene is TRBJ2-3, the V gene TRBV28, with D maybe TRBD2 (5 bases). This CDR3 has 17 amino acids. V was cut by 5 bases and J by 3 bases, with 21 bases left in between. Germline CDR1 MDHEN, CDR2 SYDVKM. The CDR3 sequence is CASSPQSGNLITDTQYF. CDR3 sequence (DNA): TGTGCCAGCAGTCCCCAGAGCGGAAACTTAATAACAGATACGCAGTATTTT.

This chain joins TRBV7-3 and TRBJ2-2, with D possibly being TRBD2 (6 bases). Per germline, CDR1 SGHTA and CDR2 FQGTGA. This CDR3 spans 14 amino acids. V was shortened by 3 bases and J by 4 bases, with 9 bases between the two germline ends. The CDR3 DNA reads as TGTGCCAGCAGCTTTGGCGGGGCCACCGGGGAGCTGTTTTTT. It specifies CASSFGGATGELFF.